Detailed here is one T cell receptor beta chain. The antigen remains undetermined. This clone may be a read error of a much larger clone one base away. This entry comes from a study of tumor and adjacent non-tumor tissue in lung cancer. Study background: Each sample yielded millions of productive TCRbeta reads on average. Findings and limits, study-wide: Compared with tumor, normal lung showed significantly lower TCR diversity. Top 100 clones took a larger repertoire share in normal lung.

The CDR3 is made up of 14 amino acids. Trimming shortened V by 7 bases and J by 10 bases, and 20 bases separated the two germline ends. Looked up from germline, CDR1 is MNHEY and CDR2 is SVGEGT. No cell sorting was done before RNA was extracted from the tissue. Chemotherapy-naive patients with new lung cancer underwent thoracic surgery in China, August–November 2014. The library came from three nested PCR rounds adapted from ARM-PCR protocols. Via MiXCR, TCRdb re-called the multiplex PCR reads, giving one row per CDR3 protein. The data show more than 85,000 distinct CDR3 sequences, more than 60% seen once.

The TCR sequence derives from a woman aged 60 to 75 with non-small cell lung cancer. Sequenced sample: lung tumor tissue. The chain uses TRBV6-2 or TRBV6-3 and TRBJ2-1, with D possibly TRBD1 on 6 matching bases. CDR3 nucleotide sequence: TGTGCCAGCATTAGCCTGCTCACGAGGGGGGAGCAGTTCTTC. Amino acids: CASISLLTRGEQFF.